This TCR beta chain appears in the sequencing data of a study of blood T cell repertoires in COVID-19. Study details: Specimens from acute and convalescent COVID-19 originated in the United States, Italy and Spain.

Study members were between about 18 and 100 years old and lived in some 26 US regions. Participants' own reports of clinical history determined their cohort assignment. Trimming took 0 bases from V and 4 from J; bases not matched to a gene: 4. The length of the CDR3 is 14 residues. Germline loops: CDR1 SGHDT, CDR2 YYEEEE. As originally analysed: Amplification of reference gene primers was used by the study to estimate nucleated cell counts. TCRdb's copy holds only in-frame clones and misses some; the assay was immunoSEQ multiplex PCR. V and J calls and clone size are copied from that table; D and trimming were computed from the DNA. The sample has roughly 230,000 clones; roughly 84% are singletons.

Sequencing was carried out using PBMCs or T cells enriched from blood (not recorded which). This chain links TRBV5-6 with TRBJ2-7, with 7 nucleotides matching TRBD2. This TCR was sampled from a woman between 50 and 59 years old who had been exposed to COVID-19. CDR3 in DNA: TGTGCCAGCAGCTTGGAGGGAGGGAGGTACGAGCAGTACTTC. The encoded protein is CASSLEGGRYEQYF.